These 23 T cell receptor beta chains were all obtained from the same sample, sequenced in a study of CD8 T cells in Susac syndrome (dated by TCRdb to the late 2010s). Library method: the immunoSEQ multiplex PCR assay. RNA was extracted using the RNeasy kit, and roughly 0.5 to 1 microgram was reverse transcribed with random hexamers. The public reads were reprocessed in TCRdb via fastp at Q25 and MiXCR, keeping in-frame beta chains. Records with the same CDR3 protein are collapsed into one entry carrying the most frequent genes and DNA. The sample table shows approximately 130,000 distinct CDR3 sequences, and more than 75% are seen once. Clones ranked in the top ten supply around 0.24% of the sample. Sequencing was done on a sample of CD8+ T cells from PBMCs. The receptors shown here come from a human donor with multiple sclerosis.

V and J are TRBV4-3 and TRBJ2-7, with D tentatively TRBD1 (5 bases). The CDR3 has 15 residues. CDR1 LGHNA and CDR2 YSLEER come from the germline V gene. The V end was cut by 0 bases, the J end by 5 bases, with 14 bases between. The CDR3 DNA is TGCGCCAGCAGCCAAGATCCCTCAGGGTACGACGAGCAGTACTTC. Its translation: CASSQDPSGYDEQYF.

The chain couples TRBV9 to TRBJ2-2, with unresolved D. Trimming removed 6 bases at V and 0 bases at J, with 12 bases between. The CDR3 spans 15 residues. Germline V CDR1 and CDR2: SGDLS, YYNGEE. The CDR3 nucleotides read TGTGCCAGCACCTCAGCCCAAACGAACACCGGGGAGCTGTTTTTT. Translating it yields CASTSAQTNTGELFF.

CDR3 amino acids: CASSPQGLADYEQYF. The CDR3, as DNA: TGTGCCAGTAGTCCGCAGGGCCTAGCGGACTACGAGCAGTACTTC. This chain connects TRBV19 to TRBJ2-7; 7 nucleotides line up with TRBD2. Trimming took 5 bases from V and 3 from J; bases not matched to a gene: 10. CDR1 LNHDA and CDR2 SQIVND come from the germline V gene (reference sequence). This CDR3 has 15 amino acids.

The rearrangement joins TRBV3-1 to TRBJ2-2; the D gene is possibly TRBD1 (5 bases). The V gene lost 0 bases and the J gene lost 2 bases, with 7 bases spanning the gap. Germline V gene data show CDR1 as LGHDT and CDR2 as YNNKEL (reference sequence). The CDR3 runs to 15 residues. The CDR3 region is CASSQDDSNTGELFF. CDR3 DNA sequence: TGTGCCAGCAGCCAAGACGACAGCAACACCGGGGAGCTGTTTTTT.

A word on this clonotype: A junction boundary mismatches the germline segment, possibly from a read error. The rearrangement links TRBV7-9 to TRBJ2-7, with D unclear. The CDR3 sequence is 12 residues long. Germline V gives CDR1 SEHNR, CDR2 FQNEAQ (reference sequence). The CDR3: CASSFLPGLVDF. For the CDR3, the DNA is TGTGCCAGCAGCTTCTTACCGGGCCTTGTGGACTTC.

This chain joins TRBV7-3 and TRBJ2-5; D possibly matches TRBD1 or TRBD2 (7 bases each). CDR1 and CDR2 (germline): SGHTA, FQGTGA. V was clipped by 4 bases and J by 5 bases, with 17 bases between them. The CDR3 length is 15 residues. CDR3 nucleotide sequence: TGTGCCAGCAGCTCAGACCAGGGGGGGCACGAGACCCAGTACTTC. Residues: CASSSDQGGHETQYF.

As to this clonotype: No DNA is shown, since the ends of the CDR3 on it are uncertain; the CDR3 is the one TCRdb lists. This sequence joins TRBV7-5 and TRBJ2-2; the table assigns TRBD2, which was not confirmed against the DNA. TRBV7-5 is deemed a pseudogene. From its first to its last residue, the CDR3 has 19 amino acids. CDR3 sequence reads: CISVPEAPGPHGNTGELFF.

The table lists this clonotype with a count of one. This rearrangement joins TRBV19 to TRBJ1-5; no firm D call. Germline V gene sequence: CDR1 LNHDA, CDR2 SQIVND (reference sequence). The CDR3 consists of 14 residues. Deletions cut 3 bases from V and 5 bases from J, with 11 bases between. In DNA form, the CDR3 reads TGTGCCAGTAGTATGGACGACTATTATCAGCCCCAGCATTTT. Protein sequence: CASSMDDYYQPQHF. Drawing the rest from reference TRBV19 and TRBJ1-5, the complete variable domain is DGGITQSPKYLFRKEGQNVTLSCEQNLNHDAMYWYRQDPGQGLRLIYYSQIVNDFQKGDIAEGYSVSREKKESFPLTVTSAQKNPTAFYLCASSMDDYYQPQHFGDGTRLSIL.

This chain joins TRBV4-3 and TRBJ1-2, with D possibly TRBD1 on 6 matching bases. This CDR3 comprises 15 residues. V lost 2 bases and J 4 bases, leaving 14 bases between the germline ends. CDR1 and CDR2 from the germline V gene are LGHNA and YSLEER. The CDR3 is CASSQPGGAGYGYTF. The CDR3 DNA reads as TGCGCCAGCAGCCAACCGGGGGGGGCTGGCTATGGCTACACCTTC.

This chain links TRBV9 with TRBJ1-1; the D gene is possibly TRBD1 (5 bases). Trimming pared 3 bases from V and 2 bases from J, leaving 17 bases between. Germline V gives CDR1 SGDLS, CDR2 YYNGEE. This CDR3 contains 16 residues. In DNA form, the CDR3 reads TGTGCCAGCAGCGCCTGGCGGGGCGAGGGAAACACTGAAGCTTTCTTT. This translates into CASSAWRGEGNTEAFF.

This clonotype was counted a single time. The chain links TRBV5-1 to TRBJ1-2; D remains unclear. Trimming took 1 base from V and 3 from J, leaving 7 bases between them. The CDR3 runs to 13 residues. CDR1 and CDR2 from the germline V gene are SGHRS and YFSETQ. CDR3 coding DNA: TGCGCCAGCAGCTTGAGCGCCGACTATGGCTACACCTTC. Protein product: CASSLSADYGYTF.

The chain employs TRBV4-1 and TRBJ1-5; D gene unclear. CDR1 and CDR2 (germline): MGHRA, YSYEKL. With 0 bases removed from V and 2 bases from J, the gap between germline ends came to 8 bases. The CDR3 has 15 amino acids. This CDR3 reads CASSQEPLGNQPQHF. In nucleotides, the CDR3 is TGCGCCAGCAGCCAAGAACCTTTGGGCAATCAGCCCCAGCATTTT.

This clonotype was detected a few times. The chain employs TRBV28 and TRBJ1-1; the match to TRBD1 covers 7 bases. The CDR3 consists of 13 residues. Germline CDR1 MDHEN, CDR2 SYDVKM. The J segment lost 4 bases and the V segment lost 3 bases, leaving 2 bases of the junction unmatched. The CDR3 nucleotides are TGTGCCAGCAGTTTTACAGGGGCCACTGAAGCTTTCTTT. Its protein is CASSFTGATEAFF.

V usage is TRBV28 and J usage is TRBJ1-1; D gene unclear. The CDR3 runs 11 residues. Trimming shortened V by 5 bases and J by 2 bases, and 3 bases separated the two germline ends. The germline V gene encodes CDR1 MDHEN and CDR2 SYDVKM. CDR3 loop: CASSANTEAFF. CDR3 coding DNA: TGTGCCAGCAGTGCAAACACTGAAGCTTTCTTT.

This rearrangement joins TRBV6-2 or TRBV6-3 to TRBJ1-1; TRBD1 is a possible D gene (5 bases). This CDR3 region has 16 residues. Trimming removed 5 bases from V and 1 base from J, with 17 bases in between. CDR1 and CDR2 (germline): MNHEY, SVGEGT. DNA for the CDR3: TGTGCCAGCAGTCACCTTTCAGGGATGGCGAACACTGAAGCTTTCTTT. Protein sequence: CASSHLSGMANTEAFF.

The chain employs TRBV27 and TRBJ2-7, with 8 bases identical to TRBD2. Germline V gives CDR1 MNHEY, CDR2 SMNVEV (reference sequence). Trimming removed 6 bases from V and 6 bases from J; junction bases left unmatched: 16. There are 16 residues in the CDR3. In DNA, the CDR3 is TGTGCCAGCAGCCCCAAGCGGGAGAACCCCCTGCGCGAGCAGTACTTC. Its protein is CASSPKRENPLREQYF.

This chain links TRBV5-5 with TRBJ1-2; D gene uncertain. The V and J ends lost 3 bases and 3 bases respectively, with 18 bases between them. CDR3 size: 16 residues. CDR1 SGHKS and CDR2 YYEKEE come from the germline V gene (reference sequence). Here the CDR3 reads CASSSTMGFFYYGYTF. CDR3 nucleotides: TGTGCCAGCAGCTCAACGATGGGGTTTTTTTACTATGGCTACACCTTC.

This clonotype appeared once. The chain uses TRBV7-9 and TRBJ2-1; D is ambiguous. Germline V gives CDR1 SEHNR, CDR2 FQNEAQ (reference sequence). The V gene lost 1 base and the J gene lost 4 bases, with 8 bases spanning the gap. This CDR3 is 14 amino acids long. CDR3 sequence (DNA): TGTGCCAGCAGCTTAGGGGCCGAGTACAATGAGCAGTTCTTC. It is translated as CASSLGAEYNEQFF.

The rearrangement links TRBV5-1 to TRBJ2-1; 13 bases agree with TRBD2. This CDR3 has 17 amino acids. Germline V gene data show CDR1 as SGHRS and CDR2 as YFSETQ. The V segment lost 0 bases and the J segment 6 bases; nucleotides outside the gene matches: 6. CDR3 protein: CASSLEGLAGVGNEQFF. The CDR3, as DNA: TGCGCCAGCAGCTTGGAAGGACTAGCGGGAGTCGGCAATGAGCAGTTCTTC.

The table lists this clonotype with a count of one. The chain has TRBV7-2 and TRBJ2-3; a weak D match, TRBD2 (6 bases). CDR1 and CDR2 from the germline V gene are SGHTA and FQGNSA. V gave up 4 bases and J gave up 2 bases, with 7 bases separating them. The CDR3 spans 13 residues. CDR3 region: CASSWEDTDTQYF. The DNA of the CDR3 is TGTGCCAGCAGCTGGGAGGACACAGATACGCAGTATTTT.

The rearrangement links TRBV29-1 to TRBJ2-7; 7 bases are a match to TRBD2. This CDR3 region has 14 residues. V shed 2 bases, J shed 2 bases, and the junction held 6 bases outside the gene matches. Looked up from germline, CDR1 is SQVTM and CDR2 is ANQGSEA. The CDR3 bases are TGCAGCGTTGAACTAGCGGAGCGGGCCTACGAGCAGTACTTC. Its translation is CSVELAERAYEQYF.

The chain recombines TRBV11-2 with TRBJ2-5; perhaps D is TRBD1 or TRBD2 (5 bases each). This CDR3 comprises 15 residues. The germline V gene encodes CDR1 SGHAT and CDR2 FQNNGV. Trimming removed 1 base at V and 7 bases at J, with 16 bases between. DNA of the CDR3: TGTGCCAGCAGCTTAGTTCCGGGGCCAAGTGGGACCCAGTACTTC. Encoded protein: CASSLVPGPSGTQYF. The full variable domain, with the rest looked up from reference TRBV11-2 and TRBJ2-5, is EAGVAQSPRYKIIEKRQSVAFWCNPISGHATLYWYQQILGQGPKLLIQFQNNGVVDDSQLPKDRFSAERLKGVDSTLKIQPAKLEDSAVYLCASSLVPGPSGTQYFGPGTRLLVL.

The chain recombines TRBV7-9 with TRBJ2-1; 9 nucleotides agree with TRBD2. Germline V gene lookup returns CDR1 SEHNR and CDR2 FQNEAQ (reference sequence). The V and J ends lost 1 base and 5 bases, in that order; junction bases with no gene match: 3. This CDR3 has 15 residues. DNA of the CDR3: TGTGCCAGCAGCTTAGGTCTAGCGGGAAACAATGAGCAGTTCTTC. This translates into CASSLGLAGNNEQFF.